A single sample is the source of the 3 T cell receptor beta chains below, sequenced in a study of T cell responses to AZD1222 COVID-19 vaccine. The assay was immunoSEQ multiplex PCR, and TCRdb's table has in-frame clones only and misses some. Here the sample spans about 190,000 clones, about 89% being singletons. The material was peripheral blood, obtained on day 0 of MenACWY control vaccination. The receptors were gathered from an adult in good health.

The rearrangement joins TRBV12-3 or TRBV12-4 to TRBJ2-7; D is unresolved. The V gene lost 5 bases and the J gene lost 7 bases, with 9 bases spanning the gap. This CDR3 comprises 11 residues. CDR3 in amino acids: CASSPDREQYF. DNA of the CDR3: TGTGCCAGCAGTCCGGACCGAGAGCAGTACTTC.

The J gene is TRBJ2-5, the V gene TRBV2; D perhaps matches TRBD1 (5 bases). V lost 0 bases, J lost 4 bases, and 18 bases lay in between. Germline-derived CDR1 and CDR2 are SNHLY and FYNNEI. This CDR3 has 17 amino acids. The CDR3 protein is CASSEADLGLQVETQYF. The CDR3 DNA sequence: TGTGCCAGCAGTGAAGCCGACTTGGGGCTTCAGGTAGAGACCCAGTACTTC.

This rearrangement joins TRBV3-1 (or the pseudogene TRBV3-2) to TRBJ2-2; 8 bases align to TRBD2. From germline, CDR1 is LGHDT and CDR2 YNNKEL (reference sequence). J gave up 5 bases and V 4 bases, and 9 bases lay outside the gene matches. CDR3 length: 16 amino acids. CDR3 sequence: CASSPRGGGRTGELFF. DNA of the CDR3: TGTGCCAGCAGCCCCCGGGGGGGCGGGAGGACCGGGGAGCTGTTTTTT.